These 26 T cell receptor beta chains were all obtained from the same sample, sequenced in a study of CD8+ T cells in alopecia areata. Treatment specified: oral pan-JAK inhibitor, 5-10 mg twice daily. RNA, once extracted, was reverse transcribed into cDNA for use as the sequencing template. Assay: immunoSEQ multiplex PCR; the TCRdb copy retains only in-frame clones and omits some. This sample has about 190,000 clones, with 60% found just once. The sample in question was CD4+ T cells sorted from blood, obtained at week 24, from a patient treated with tofacitinib. The receptors derive from a human donor with alopecia areata.

The rearrangement links TRBV2 to TRBJ1-2; weak D call: TRBD1 (5 bases). CDR3 length: 14 residues. The germline V gene has CDR1 SNHLY and CDR2 FYNNEI. V lost 7 bases and J 5 bases, leaving 17 bases between the germline ends. The CDR3 DNA sequence: TGTGCCAGCATACGTGGGGCGACGGGGTATGGCTACACCTTC. This translates into CASIRGATGYGYTF.

This clone was recorded a few times. The chain uses TRBV4-3 and TRBJ1-2; no clear D. The CDR3 totals 14 residues. Trimming removed 3 bases from V and 10 bases from J, with 18 bases in between. Germline V lookup: CDR1 LGHNA, CDR2 YSLEER. CDR3 in amino acids: CASSQGFWDPNYTF. In DNA form, the CDR3 reads TGCGCCAGCAGCCAGGGGTTTTGGGATCCCAACTACACCTTC.

This clone came up once. The chain couples TRBV11-2 to TRBJ2-1, with TRBD2 matching 9 bases. The CDR3 contains 16 residues. Germline V gene lookup returns CDR1 SGHAT and CDR2 FQNNGV. Losses at the gene ends were 2 bases for V and 9 bases for J; bases not matched to a gene: 11. The DNA of the CDR3 is TGTGCCAGCAGCTTACTAGCGGGGAGGGGGGCCACTGAGCAGTTCTTC. It specifies CASSLLAGRGATEQFF.

This sequence joins TRBV2 and TRBJ1-2; no firm D call. Trimming cost V 5 bases and J 4 bases, with 5 bases left between them. Germline V CDR1 and CDR2: SNHLY, FYNNEI. CDR3 size: 11 residues. CDR3 amino acids: CASSPTYGYTF. In DNA, the CDR3 is TGTGCCAGCAGTCCTACCTATGGCTACACCTTC.

The rearrangement joins TRBV5-1 to TRBJ2-2; 8 positions match TRBD2. There are 17 residues in the CDR3. V lost 0 bases, J lost 4 bases, and 8 bases stayed unmatched. Germline V gene lookup returns CDR1 SGHRS and CDR2 YFSETQ. The CDR3 nucleotides are TGCGCCAGCAGCTTGGCCGGGACTAGTAGGGGCACCGGGGAGCTGTTTTTT. This gives the protein CASSLAGTSRGTGELFF. Complete variable domain (other parts from reference TRBV5-1 and TRBJ2-2): KAGVTQTPRYLIKTRGQQVTLSCSPISGHRSVSWYQQTPGQGLQFLFEYFSETQRNKGNFPGRFSGRQFSNSRSEMNVSTLELGDSALYLCASSLAGTSRGTGELFFGEGSRLTVL.

This clone was picked up a small number of times. The chain joins TRBV6-6 to TRBJ2-7; TRBD1 aligns across 11 bases. With V trimmed by 0 bases and J by 6 bases, 7 bases remained unmatched. This CDR3 region has 16 residues. Germline CDR1 MNHNY, CDR2 SVGAGI (reference sequence). This chain's CDR3 is CASSYSLGTGGIEQYF. In DNA form, the CDR3 reads TGTGCCAGCAGTTACTCGTTGGGGACAGGGGGTATCGAGCAGTACTTC.

V usage is TRBV29-1 and J usage is TRBJ2-7, with D tentatively TRBD2 (6 bases). Germline V gives CDR1 SQVTM, CDR2 ANQGSEA. The CDR3 covers 12 residues. V dropped 6 bases and J dropped 10 bases, with 19 bases sitting between them. The CDR3, as DNA: TGCAGCGTCAGTTCGGGGGTAGGGGTTCAGTACTTC. It codes for CSVSSGVGVQYF.

The chain has TRBV5-1 and TRBJ2-2; a weak D match, TRBD2 (5 bases). The CDR3 loop spans 15 amino acids. The V and J ends lost 7 bases and 0 bases respectively, with 13 bases between them. Germline V lookup: CDR1 SGHRS, CDR2 YFSETQ. CDR3 coding DNA: TGCGCCAGCCGGGATTCCCCTGCGAACACCGGGGAGCTGTTTTTT. The encoded protein is CASRDSPANTGELFF.

The rearrangement links TRBV2 to TRBJ2-7; D possibly corresponds to TRBD2 (5 bases). Germline values: CDR1 SNHLY, CDR2 FYNNEI. This CDR3 contains 14 residues. V was shortened by 3 bases and J by 7 bases, with 16 bases between the two germline ends. CDR3 DNA: TGTGCCAGCAGTGAGCACAGCGGTGCGCGGGAGCAGTACTTC. It specifies CASSEHSGAREQYF.

CDR3 protein: CASSLAGTSGGETQYF. The CDR3 DNA is TGTGCCAGCAGCTTAGCCGGGACTAGCGGGGGAGAGACCCAGTACTTC. This chain joins TRBV7-6 and TRBJ2-5; 14 bases are a match to TRBD2. In germline, CDR1 is SGHVS, CDR2 FNYEAQ. The V gene end was trimmed by 0 bases and the J gene end by 4 bases; junction bases not matched to a gene: 1. The CDR3 spans 16 residues.

This clone was counted only a few times. V and J are TRBV7-2 and TRBJ1-5; D call uncertain. The CDR3 consists of 13 residues. V was cut by 5 bases and J by 4 bases, with 9 bases left in between. The V gene's germline CDR1 is SGHTA and CDR2 FQGNSA. CDR3 protein: CASSHDTNQPQHF. In DNA, the CDR3 is TGTGCCAGCAGCCACGACACAAATCAGCCCCAGCATTTT.

The chain combines TRBV7-2 with TRBJ2-6, with D tentatively TRBD1 (6 bases). Germline V CDR1 and CDR2: SGHTA, FQGNSA. Trimming stripped 0 bases from V and 4 bases from J, with 10 bases between. CDR3 length equals 16 residues. The CDR3 here is CASSLAGGSGANVLTF. CDR3 DNA sequence: TGTGCCAGCAGCTTAGCTGGGGGCTCCGGGGCCAACGTCCTGACTTTC.

This chain connects TRBV5-4 to TRBJ1-1; weak D call: TRBD1 (5 bases). The V gene lost 5 bases and the J gene lost 4 bases, with 12 bases spanning the gap. CDR1 and CDR2 from the germline V gene are SGHNT and YYREEE (reference sequence). This CDR3 has 13 amino acids. The CDR3 is CASRKVGGTEAFF. CDR3 DNA sequence: TGTGCCAGCAGAAAAGTCGGGGGCACTGAAGCTTTCTTT. The complete variable domain, with remaining parts taken from reference TRBV5-4 and TRBJ1-1, reads ETGVTQSPTHLIKTRGQQVTLRCSSQSGHNTVSWYQQALGQGPQFIFQYYREEENGRGNFPPRFSGLQFPNYSSELNVNALELDDSALYLCASRKVGGTEAFFGQGTRLTVV.

The sample holds a few counts of this clone. The chain combines TRBV14 with TRBJ1-5; D is ambiguous. Trimming took 3 bases from V and 3 from J, leaving 6 bases between them. This CDR3 has 13 residues. Germline loops: CDR1 SGHDN, CDR2 FVKESK. Here the CDR3 reads CASSQGNNQPQHF. The DNA for the CDR3 is TGTGCCAGCAGCCAGGGGAACAATCAGCCCCAGCATTTT.

The genes are TRBV9 and TRBJ1-4; D possibly corresponds to TRBD1 (5 bases). The CDR3 is made up of 14 amino acids. The V end lost 2 bases, the J end lost 6 bases, and 11 bases lay between the germline ends. Per germline, CDR1 SGDLS and CDR2 YYNGEE. CDR3 residues: CASSVRDGYEKLFF. The CDR3 nucleotides are TGTGCCAGCAGCGTCCGGGACGGATATGAAAAACTGTTTTTT.

V is TRBV30 and J is TRBJ2-2, with 13 nucleotides matching TRBD2. The CDR3 runs to 14 residues. From germline, CDR1 is GTSNPN and CDR2 SVGIG (reference sequence). V trimming: 5 bases; J trimming: 6 bases; junction bases outside the gene matches: 3. DNA for the CDR3: TGTGCCTGGCGACTAGCGGGGGGCGCCGGGGAGCTGTTTTTT. As protein: CAWRLAGGAGELFF.

J is TRBJ2-5 and V is TRBV25-1; tentative D call: TRBD1 (6 bases). Trimming cost V 9 bases and J 5 bases, with 31 bases left between them. In germline, CDR1 is MGHDK, CDR2 SYGVNS. The CDR3 totals 18 residues. CDR3 sequence: CARGHREPRFWSHETQYF. In DNA form, the CDR3 reads TGTGCCAGAGGTCACAGGGAGCCGAGATTTTGGTCCCACGAGACCCAGTACTTC. The complete variable domain, with remaining parts taken from reference TRBV25-1 and TRBJ2-5, reads EADIYQTPRYLVIGTGKKITLECSQTMGHDKMYWYQQDPGMELHLIHYSYGVNSTEKGDLSSESTVSRIRTEHFPLTLESARPSHTSQYLCARGHREPRFWSHETQYFGPGTRLLVL.

V gene TRBV29-1 combines with J gene TRBJ2-6; the D is unclear. Trimming took off 0 bases at V and 0 bases at J, with 3 bases between the two ends. The CDR3 length is 14 residues. Germline V gene data show CDR1 as SQVTM and CDR2 as ANQGSEA. DNA for the CDR3: TGCAGCGTTGAAGATAGCTCTGGGGCCAACGTCCTGACTTTC. Translated: CSVEDSSGANVLTF.

The rearrangement joins TRBV11-2 to TRBJ2-1; D gene uncertain. CDR1 is SGHAT and CDR2 is FQNNGV in the germline V gene. V lost 1 base and J 9 bases, leaving 10 bases between the germline ends. This CDR3 is 13 amino acids long. CDR3 bases: TGTGCCAGCAGCTTAGCACCAGACTTTGAGCAGTTCTTC. It codes for CASSLAPDFEQFF. The whole variable domain, filled in from reference TRBV11-2 and TRBJ2-1, reads EAGVAQSPRYKIIEKRQSVAFWCNPISGHATLYWYQQILGQGPKLLIQFQNNGVVDDSQLPKDRFSAERLKGVDSTLKIQPAKLEDSAVYLCASSLAPDFEQFFGPGTRLTVL.

This chain links TRBV29-1 with TRBJ2-3, with TRBD2 identical over 10 bases. The J segment lost 3 bases and the V segment lost 5 bases, leaving 2 bases of the junction unmatched. The V gene's germline CDR1 is SQVTM and CDR2 ANQGSEA. The CDR3 has 13 residues. The CDR3 spells CSVRGLATDTQYF. In nucleotides, the CDR3 is TGCAGCGTTAGGGGACTAGCGACAGATACGCAGTATTTT.

The gene calls are TRBV29-1 and TRBJ1-1; 12 nucleotides align to TRBD1. CDR3 size: 14 residues. V shed 6 bases, J shed 1 base, and the junction held 3 bases outside the gene matches. Germline CDR1 and CDR2: SQVTM and ANQGSEA. The CDR3 DNA reads TGCAGCGTAGGGACAGGGGGCGCGAACACTGAAGCTTTCTTT. Protein sequence: CSVGTGGANTEAFF.

A few counts support this clone. The chain links TRBV4-3 to TRBJ2-6, with 8 bases identical to TRBD2. Germline loops: CDR1 LGHNA, CDR2 YSLEER. The CDR3 extends over 18 amino acids. Trimming at V came to 3 bases and at J to 1 base, leaving 8 bases not matched to a gene. The CDR3 loop is CASSQSLAAGSGANVLTF. CDR3 nucleotide sequence: TGCGCCAGCAGCCAGTCACTAGCGGCCGGATCTGGGGCCAACGTCCTGACTTTC.

This clone was picked up one time. The V call is TRBV30, the J call TRBJ1-4; 7 nucleotides match TRBD1. CDR1 and CDR2 (germline): GTSNPN, SVGIG (reference sequence). CDR3 length equals 13 residues. DNA for the CDR3: TGTGCATACAGACAGGGATCTAATGAAAAACTGTTTTTT. It specifies CAYRQGSNEKLFF.

The chain has TRBV14 and TRBJ2-1; a possible D gene is TRBD1 (5 bases). Trimming cost V 5 bases and J 10 bases, with 9 bases left between them. CDR1 and CDR2 from the germline V gene are SGHDN and FVKESK. The CDR3 contains 11 residues. The CDR3 protein is CASSAGYEQFF. The CDR3 DNA sequence: TGTGCCAGCAGCGCAGGGTACGAGCAGTTCTTC.

This sequence joins TRBV29-1 and TRBJ2-1; D gene uncertain. The germline V and J ends were trimmed by 7 bases and 8 bases, with 21 bases remaining between them. The CDR3 consists of 14 residues. Germline assignment: CDR1 SQVTM and CDR2 ANQGSEA. CDR3 sequence reads: CSAQKYGLGDEQFF. CDR3 sequence (DNA): TGCAGCGCCCAGAAATACGGCCTAGGTGATGAGCAGTTCTTC.

V is TRBV5-4 and J is TRBJ2-3; D might be TRBD2 (6 bases). Per the germline V gene, CDR1 is SGHNT and CDR2 is YYREEE (reference sequence). CDR3 length: 14 amino acids. V was shortened by 0 bases and J by 2 bases, with 7 bases between the two germline ends. The CDR3 sequence is CASSLGDFTDTQYF. The CDR3 DNA reads TGTGCCAGCAGCTTGGGGGACTTCACAGATACGCAGTATTTT.